This entry describes one T cell receptor (beta chain). This sample was included in a study of blood T cell repertoires in COVID-19. Across the study: Italy, Spain and the United States were the sources of the convalescent and acute COVID-19 samples. The analysed material was cDNA or gDNA that came from T cells, B-cell-depleted T cells, or PBMCs.

Authors' processing steps: Scientists estimated how many nucleated cells there were by amplifying reference gene primers. The data were produced by immunoSEQ multiplex PCR, yet TCRdb's version contains in-frame clones alone and is incomplete. The V and J calls and clone size are taken from that table; D and trimming were inferred from the DNA. The sample lists about 120,000 clones; 60% to 85% were seen once. Germline V gene lookup returns CDR1 KGHSH and CDR2 LQKENI. Trimming left V 3 bases short and J 8 bases short, with 14 bases between. The CDR3 spans 15 residues. The V and J genes are TRBV18 and TRBJ1-6; D is undetermined. The receptor's source is a man in his sixties or seventies with acute or convalescent COVID-19. Sequenced input: peripheral blood. The CDR3: CASSPDLTLHSPLHF. As DNA, the CDR3 is TGTGCCAGCTCACCTGATTTGACTCTCCATTCACCCCTCCACTTT.